Ten or more counts support the clone carrying this TCR beta chain. Its specificity is unknown. Trimming shortened V by 3 bases and J by 2 bases, and 12 bases separated the two germline ends. Germline V gene data show CDR1 as SGDLS and CDR2 as YYNGEE. The CDR3 consists of 16 residues. One entry per CDR3 protein results from TCRdb running MiXCR on the 5' RACE reads. Among about 220,000 distinct CDR3 sequences listed, about 6.7% were seen once. The data belong to a study of CD8 T cells in ankylosing spondylitis. General study findings and limits: Seemingly characteristic of ankylosing spondylitis blood was a TCR beta motif consisting of about 8 highly homologous variants. Reported data indicate significant enrichment of disease-linked clones within matched ankylosing spondylitis synovial fluid.

Source material: blood, either unsorted or a sorted T cell fraction (not recorded which). This receptor was obtained from a male donor with ankylosing spondylitis. The chain joins TRBV9 to TRBJ2-6; D gene unclear. The CDR3 nucleotides read TGTGCCAGCAGCGAGTCCCGAGTAGCTGGGGCCAACGTCCTGACTTTC. Protein sequence: CASSESRVAGANVLTF.